The 7 T cell receptor beta chains below all came from one sample that was sequenced in a study of T-cell reconstitution after alpha-beta-depleted transplantation in children. Construction of the TCRbeta library involved unique molecular identifiers. TCRdb reprocessed the PCR reads via MiXCR and lists one record per CDR3 protein. Counted here are just over 950,000 distinct CDR3 sequences, around 30% occurring once; the ten biggest clones make up 28%. The sample here was PBMCs, mostly from graft donor cells, taken 360 days after TCRalphabeta/CD19-depleted stem cell transplant. Receptor source: a boy in the first two years of life who had a stem cell transplant for SCID, so the T cells may come from the graft donor.

The gene calls are TRBV30 and TRBJ2-3; D might be TRBD1 (6 bases). The germline V and J ends were trimmed by 1 base and 2 bases, with 19 bases remaining between them. Germline CDR1 reads GTSNPN; CDR2 reads SVGIG (reference sequence). The CDR3 is made up of 17 amino acids. The chain's CDR3 is CAWSDFQGITDTDTQYF. DNA of the CDR3: TGTGCCTGGAGTGATTTTCAGGGGATCACTGACACAGATACGCAGTATTTT.

This clonotype was detected many times. V is TRBV5-1 and J is TRBJ2-7, with D perhaps matching TRBD1 (6 bases). Per the germline V gene, CDR1 is SGHRS and CDR2 is YFSETQ. This CDR3 is built from 15 residues. The germline V and J ends were trimmed by 9 bases and 5 bases, with 24 bases remaining between them. In DNA form, the CDR3 reads TGCGCCACCTCGCCACGCCCTGACGACAGGAACGAGCAGTACTTC. Translating it yields CATSPRPDDRNEQYF.

This rearrangement joins TRBV28 to TRBJ2-7, with 8 nucleotides matching TRBD1. Per germline, CDR1 MDHEN and CDR2 SYDVKM. Trimming took 4 bases from V and 5 from J; bases not matched to a gene: 28. This CDR3 is 21 amino acids long. The CDR3 reads CASSSPSDRGLDFGFLNEQYF. CDR3 nucleotides: TGTGCCAGCAGTTCTCCATCCGACAGGGGATTGGACTTCGGGTTTCTGAACGAGCAGTACTTC. The full variable domain, in which reference TRBV28 and TRBJ2-7 provide the parts outside the CDR3, is DVKVTQSSRYLVKRTGEKVFLECVQDMDHENMFWYRQDPGLGLRLIYFSYDVKMKEKGDIPEGYSVSREKKERFSLILESASTNQTSMYLCASSSPSDRGLDFGFLNEQYFGPGTRLTVT.

This clonotype was counted between two and nine times. The chain is built from TRBV5-1 and TRBJ2-2; D might be TRBD1 (7 bases). The CDR3 extends over 14 amino acids. Germline V gives CDR1 SGHRS, CDR2 YFSETQ. V was trimmed by 7 bases and J by 3 bases, leaving 13 bases between them. The CDR3 nucleotides read TGCGCCAGCCGACAGGGAGGAGACACCGGGGAGCTGTTTTTT. As protein: CASRQGGDTGELFF.

The V call is TRBV20-1, the J call TRBJ2-1; 10 bases are a match to TRBD2. The length of the CDR3 is 14 residues. V gave up 3 bases and J gave up 5 bases; unmatched junction bases: 4. The germline gives CDR1 DFQATT, CDR2 SNEGSKA (reference sequence). This chain's CDR3 is CSASGLAGDNEQFF. The CDR3 nucleotides are TGCAGTGCTAGCGGGCTAGCGGGGGACAATGAGCAGTTCTTC.

Notes on this clonotype: A read error may produce the germline difference seen at one junction end. The chain recombines TRBV12-3 or TRBV12-4 with TRBJ2-1; 10 bases are a match to TRBD2. The CDR3 has 15 amino acids. The CDR3 loop reads CASSLAGGSRDEQFF. CDR3 bases: TGTGCCAGCAGCTTAGCGGGGGGTTCGAGGGATGAGCAGTTCTTC.

The rearrangement uses TRBV29-1 and TRBJ2-3; 7 positions match TRBD2. CDR1 and CDR2 from the germline V gene are SQVTM and ANQGSEA. The CDR3 covers 17 residues. J gave up 4 bases and V 0 bases, and 13 bases lay outside the gene matches. This chain's CDR3 is CSVEDLLGAGFSDTQYF. CDR3 bases: TGCAGCGTTGAAGATCTCCTAGGAGCGGGGTTTTCAGATACGCAGTATTTT.